This TCR beta chain was sequenced for a study of chemoradiotherapy in HPV16-positive cancers. Study outcomes and limitations: During treatment, candidate HPV-specific clones and E7-related motifs expanded in tumor. For HPV16-positive patients, expanding HPV-responsive T cells associated with longer recurrence-free survival.

J was trimmed by 2 bases and V by 5 bases; bases with no gene match: 5. This CDR3 region has 15 residues. Germline lookup yields CDR1 SNHLY and CDR2 FYNNEI. To note about this clone: Its antigen is undetermined.

Repertoires were generated with immunoSEQ multiplex PCR, while TCRdb's copy carries only in-frame clones and drops some. The sample has approximately 6,000 clones; roughly 73% are singletons. Repeated repertoire sampling spanned the course of chemoradiotherapy. This rearrangement joins TRBV2 to TRBJ2-3; 9 bases fit TRBD2. This TCR came from a human donor with HPV-associated anogenital cancer. Collection of the sample occurred from a patient who underwent chemoradiotherapy. This chain's CDR3 is CASSSSGVVTDTQYF. CDR3 nucleotide sequence: TGTGCCAGCAGTTCTAGCGGGGTTGTCACAGATACGCAGTATTTT.